This record looks at one T cell receptor (beta chain) sequence and its context. Its antigen is unidentified. Here immunoSEQ multiplex PCR was the method, and the copy in TCRdb shows in-frame clones only, minus some. Of 97,000 or so clones listed, 80% to 85% are singletons. The source of the sample is a study of T cell responses to AZD1222 COVID-19 vaccine. The germline V gene has CDR1 MDHEN and CDR2 SYDVKM. V lost 8 bases and J lost 6; bases outside the gene matches: 16. There are 18 residues in the CDR3. Study results and caveats: Every sample of the repertoires postdated the peak T cell response. Increases in Spike-specific TCR breadth and depth were seen after two AZD1222 doses.

This receptor was obtained from an adult in good health. V usage is TRBV28 and J usage is TRBJ2-7; 16 positions match TRBD2. Here the sequenced sample was peripheral blood, taken on day 0 of AZD1222 vaccination. The CDR3 loop reads CASPPNPGTSGRAAEQYF. CDR3 bases: TGTGCCAGCCCCCCTAATCCCGGGACTAGCGGGAGGGCCGCCGAGCAGTACTTC.